The 5 T cell receptor beta chains below come from one sample, sequenced in a study of cytomegalovirus exposure and HLA in healthy donors. The PCR used 60 Vbeta and 13 Jbeta primers. Assay used: immunoSEQ multiplex PCR; TCRdb lists only in-frame clones, some missing. The sample has over 30,000 clones, 65% to 75% seen once. The sequenced material came from PBMCs. These receptors were taken from a man aged 35 to 55 in good health and CMV-seropositive.

The gene calls are TRBV15 and TRBJ2-5, with 7 positions matching TRBD1. Germline CDR1 is LNHNV and CDR2 is YYDKDF (reference sequence). This CDR3 has 15 amino acids. The ends lost 1 base at V and 3 bases at J; junction bases unmatched: 5. The CDR3 region is CATSRGDRVEETQYF. CDR3 bases: TGTGCCACCAGCAGAGGAGACAGGGTGGAAGAGACCCAGTACTTC.

The chain is built from TRBV7-9 and TRBJ2-7, with D maybe TRBD1 (6 bases). V gave up 2 bases and J gave up 0 bases, with 11 bases separating them. The V gene's germline CDR1 is SEHNR and CDR2 FQNEAQ (reference sequence). The CDR3 has 15 amino acids. CDR3 in DNA: TGTGCCAGCAGCTTACCCGGACAGAGCTCCTACGAGCAGTACTTC. Amino acid sequence: CASSLPGQSSYEQYF.

This chain connects TRBV19 to TRBJ1-2, with TRBD1 as a possible D gene (5 bases). V was clipped by 4 bases and J by 4 bases, with 13 bases between them. CDR3 length equals 14 residues. Germline assignment: CDR1 LNHDA and CDR2 SQIVND (reference sequence). CDR3 nucleotide sequence: TGTGCCAGTAGTACTCGACAGAATCCCTATGGCTACACCTTC. It specifies CASSTRQNPYGYTF.

This chain connects TRBV6-5 to TRBJ2-1; 9 bases line up with TRBD2. V lost 2 bases and J lost 7; bases outside the gene matches: 6. Germline lookup yields CDR1 MNHEY and CDR2 SVGAGI. This CDR3 is 15 amino acids long. CDR3 region: CASSYRAGGVNEQFF. CDR3 nucleotide sequence: TGTGCCAGCAGTTACAGGGCGGGGGGGGTAAATGAGCAGTTCTTC.

The chain links TRBV28 to TRBJ1-1, with D possibly TRBD1 on 6 matching bases. The germline V gene has CDR1 MDHEN and CDR2 SYDVKM. V was cut by 11 bases and J by 5 bases, with 21 bases left in between. This CDR3 comprises 14 residues. For the CDR3, the DNA is TGTGCCGGGGCTACGACCAGGGGAATGACTGAAGCTTTCTTT. This translates into CAGATTRGMTEAFF.